Presented here are 25 T cell receptor beta chains from one specimen sequenced in a study of blood T cells in healthy people across ages. Sample-barcoded 5' priming and a J-beta primer mix drove a second PCR of about 6 to 11 cycles. Using its own MiXCR run on the 5' RACE reads, TCRdb lists one record per CDR3 protein. The data show some 1.5 million distinct CDR3 sequences, with around 40% seen just once and about 4% held by the top ten. Sequencing was performed on blood. The receptors come from a woman aged 18 to 35 in good health.

The chain links TRBV6-5 to TRBJ1-4; D is undetermined. V dropped 6 bases and J dropped 8 bases, with 10 bases sitting between them. This CDR3 spans 12 amino acids. The V gene's germline CDR1 is MNHEY and CDR2 SVGAGI. The CDR3 protein is CASSAGSEKLFF. The CDR3 DNA follows: TGTGCCAGCAGCGCCGGGTCGGAAAAACTGTTTTTT.

The chain recombines TRBV7-2 with TRBJ1-1; D possibly corresponds to TRBD1 (5 bases). The CDR3 has 14 residues. V was trimmed by 5 bases and J by 4 bases, leaving 14 bases between them. Germline assignment: CDR1 SGHTA and CDR2 FQGNSA. CDR3 amino acids: CASSPGGSLTEAFF. The CDR3 DNA reads as TGTGCCAGCAGCCCGGGGGGAAGCCTCACTGAAGCTTTCTTT.

This clonotype showed up just a few times. The rearrangement links TRBV7-9 to TRBJ1-4, with D unclear. Germline assignment: CDR1 SEHNR and CDR2 FQNEAQ (reference sequence). This CDR3 has 14 residues. V dropped 6 bases and J dropped 4 bases, with 12 bases sitting between them. CDR3 in DNA: TGTGCCAGCAGTTCAGGACGGGGTAATGAAAAACTGTTTTTT. As protein: CASSSGRGNEKLFF.

The rearrangement joins TRBV20-1 to TRBJ1-1; possibly TRBD1 for D (6 bases). The germline CDR1 and CDR2 sequences are DFQATT and SNEGSKA (reference sequence). The CDR3 totals 14 residues. CDR3 nucleotide sequence: TGCAGCACCTCGGAGGGGGGCCAGGCCACTGAAGCTTTCTTT. Translating gives CSTSEGGQATEAFF.

The chain combines TRBV9 with TRBJ2-7; perhaps D is TRBD1 or TRBD2 (5 bases each). The CDR3 covers 13 residues. V lost 8 bases and J lost 2, with 14 bases in between. Germline V gives CDR1 SGDLS, CDR2 YYNGEE. The CDR3 region is CASSRGPPYEQYF. DNA for the CDR3: TGTGCCAGTTCCCGGGGCCCCCCCTACGAGCAGTACTTC.

This clonotype was counted only a few times. V is TRBV12-5 and J is TRBJ2-7; 12 nucleotides line up with TRBD2. CDR3 size: 14 residues. The V segment lost 6 bases and the J segment 7 bases; nucleotides outside the gene matches: 7. CDR1 LGHNT and CDR2 FRNRAP come from the germline V gene. This CDR3 reads CASGTSGSVNEQYF. Written as DNA, the CDR3 is TGTGCTAGTGGGACTAGCGGGAGCGTAAATGAGCAGTACTTC.

In nucleotides, the CDR3 is TGCAGCGTTGAAGGTTTCGGGGATAGCTCTGGAAACACCATATATTTT. This sequence encodes CSVEGFGDSSGNTIYF. The V call is TRBV29-1, the J call TRBJ1-3; D uncertain. The CDR3 covers 16 residues. Germline CDR1 is SQVTM and CDR2 is ANQGSEA. V lost 1 base to trimming and J lost 0 bases, with 13 bases between them.

This clonotype was seen more than once but under ten times. The chain carries TRBV27 and TRBJ2-5; possibly TRBD2 for D (6 bases). The germline V gene encodes CDR1 MNHEY and CDR2 SMNVEV (reference sequence). Trimming pared 6 bases from V and 11 bases from J, leaving 22 bases between. This CDR3 is built from 14 residues. The CDR3: CASRGGNTYNEQYF. CDR3 DNA: TGTGCCAGCAGAGGCGGGAATACCTACAATGAGCAGTACTTC.

The chain joins TRBV24-1 to TRBJ1-2; 10 nucleotides align to TRBD1. The CDR3 is 16 residues long. Trimming cost V 4 bases and J 7 bases; bases outside gene matches: 11. CDR1 is KGHDR, CDR2 SFDVKD, per germline. The CDR3 region is CATSEQTGTGASGYTF. The CDR3 coding sequence is TGTGCCACCAGTGAGCAAACCGGGACAGGGGCTTCTGGCTACACCTTC.

This clonotype was detected ten times or more. The CDR3 protein is CASSGQGLNTEAFF. CDR3 nucleotide sequence: TGTGCCAGCAGTGGCCAGGGCTTGAACACTGAAGCTTTCTTT. This chain uses TRBV6-5 with TRBJ1-1, with a tentative D call TRBD1 (5 bases). This CDR3 region has 14 residues. Germline-derived CDR1 and CDR2 are MNHEY and SVGAGI. With 5 bases removed from V and 0 bases from J, the gap between germline ends came to 10 bases.

With regard to this clonotype: Its ends do not fully match the called genes, so a read error is possible. The chain couples TRBV24-1 to TRBJ2-2; D gene ambiguous. The CDR3 spans 14 residues. Germline assignment: CDR1 KGHDR and CDR2 SFDVKD. CDR3 bases: TGTACCACCAGTGAAAGAGCGAACACCGGGGAGCTGTTTTTT. Translating it yields CTTSERANTGELFF.

The chain employs TRBV3-1 and TRBJ1-5; 7 nucleotides line up with TRBD1. The length of the CDR3 is 16 residues. Trimming cost V 0 bases and J 3 bases; bases outside gene matches: 5. Germline CDR1 reads LGHDT; CDR2 reads YNNKEL (reference sequence). The CDR3 nucleotides are TGTGCCAGCAGCCAAGAGACAGGGCTAAACAATCAGCCCCAGCATTTT. Protein sequence: CASSQETGLNNQPQHF. The full variable domain, rest sourced from reference TRBV3-1 and TRBJ1-5, is DTAVSQTPKYLVTQMGNDKSIKCEQNLGHDTMYWYKQDSKKFLKIMFSYNNKELIINETVPNRFSPKSPDKAHLNLHINSLELGDSAVYFCASSQETGLNNQPQHFGDGTRLSIL.

A few counts support this clonotype. The chain uses TRBV6-2 or TRBV6-3 and TRBJ1-2; D remains ambiguous. This CDR3 has 14 residues. The germline V gene has CDR1 MNHEY and CDR2 SVGEGT. The V end was cut by 7 bases, the J end by 3 bases, with 15 bases between. Written as DNA, the CDR3 is TGTGCCAGCACCGACGAGCCCCTTTACTATGGCTACACCTTC. Translation: CASTDEPLYYGYTF.

The CDR3 protein is CASSGPTSNQPQHF. CDR3 DNA sequence: TGTGCCAGCAGTGGCCCCACTAGCAATCAGCCCCAGCATTTT. V gene TRBV12-3 or TRBV12-4 combines with J gene TRBJ1-5; D not certain. Trimming took off 5 bases at V and 0 bases at J, with 8 bases between the two ends. The CDR3 has 14 residues.

This clonotype came up a few times. V usage is TRBV2 and J usage is TRBJ1-2, with 7 bases identical to TRBD1. The CDR3 sequence is 14 residues long. Germline loops: CDR1 SNHLY, CDR2 FYNNEI. V shed 5 bases and J 4 bases; nucleotides not matched to a gene: 7. CDR3 bases: TGTGCCAGCAGTCAGGACAGGTTGAGCTATGGCTACACCTTC. As protein: CASSQDRLSYGYTF.

The sample holds a few counts of this clonotype. The CDR3 loop is CASSLVAARGKNIQYF. The CDR3 nucleotides are TGTGCCAGCAGCTTGGTGGCCGCAAGGGGCAAAAACATTCAGTACTTC. This chain joins TRBV5-8 and TRBJ2-4, with D perhaps TRBD1 (5 bases). The CDR3 covers 16 residues. Trimming removed 0 bases from V and 3 bases from J, with 13 bases in between. Germline CDR1 is SGHTS and CDR2 is YDEGEE. The full variable domain, in which reference TRBV5-8 and TRBJ2-4 provide the parts outside the CDR3, is EAGVTQSPTHLIKTRGQQATLRCSPISGHTSVYWYQQALGLGLQFLLWYDEGEERNRGNFPPRFSGRQFPNYSSELNVNALELEDSALYLCASSLVAARGKNIQYFGAGTRLSVL.

The chain employs TRBV7-2 and TRBJ2-3; TRBD2 matches at 8 bases. V was pared by 6 bases and J by 0 bases, with 5 bases of the junction left unmatched. The CDR3 is made up of 15 amino acids. Per the germline V gene, CDR1 is SGHTA and CDR2 is FQGNSA. The CDR3 loop is CASRRLARSTDTQYF. The CDR3 region has the DNA TGTGCCAGCAGGAGACTAGCGAGAAGCACAGATACGCAGTATTTT.

The rearrangement uses TRBV2 and TRBJ1-5, with 7 nucleotides matching TRBD1. CDR1 is SNHLY, CDR2 FYNNEI, per germline. Trimming at V came to 7 bases and at J to 10 bases, leaving 10 bases not matched to a gene. This CDR3 spans 13 amino acids. CDR3 protein: CASTGTEFLPQHF. DNA of the CDR3: TGTGCCAGCACCGGGACAGAGTTTCTCCCCCAGCATTTT.

The V call is TRBV7-2, the J call TRBJ2-3; 10 bases are shared with TRBD2. V dropped 5 bases and J dropped 0; count of bases not matched to a gene: 8. Germline V gene data show CDR1 as SGHTA and CDR2 as FQGNSA. The CDR3 spans 17 residues. The CDR3 loop reads CASSPGLARTSTDTQYF. The DNA for the CDR3 is TGTGCCAGCAGCCCGGGACTAGCGCGGACTAGCACAGATACGCAGTATTTT.

This clonotype was found a few times. The chain combines TRBV27 with TRBJ2-1; perhaps TRBD1 as D (6 bases). TRBJ2-7 matches the DNA end more closely, so the J call is doubtful. Germline CDR1 MNHEY, CDR2 SMNVEV (reference sequence). CDR3 length: 16 residues. The CDR3 DNA reads TGTGCCAGCAGTTTAAGGACAGTAGGCTCCTACAATGAGCAGTACTTC. It codes for CASSLRTVGSYNEQYF.

A few counts support this clonotype. The chain joins TRBV6-2 or TRBV6-3 to TRBJ2-6, with D perhaps matching TRBD1 or TRBD2 (5 bases each). V gave up 6 bases and J gave up 0 bases, with 21 bases separating them. The CDR3 contains 19 residues. The V gene's germline CDR1 is MNHEY and CDR2 SVGEGT. The CDR3, as DNA: TGTGCCAGCAGCCCGCCCCTGAGGGGCTTCAGCTCTGGGGCCAACGTCCTGACTTTC. Translated: CASSPPLRGFSSGANVLTF.

The chain has TRBV20-1 and TRBJ2-1, with 7 bases identical to TRBD2. With 5 bases clipped from V and 4 bases from J, the junction kept 14 bases outside the gene matches. The CDR3 sequence is 16 residues long. The germline gives CDR1 DFQATT, CDR2 SNEGSKA (reference sequence). The CDR3 region is CSAGGTSGALYNEQFF. For the CDR3, the DNA is TGCAGTGCTGGTGGGACCAGCGGGGCATTGTACAATGAGCAGTTCTTC.

This clonotype was seen a single time. The rearrangement uses TRBV7-8 and TRBJ2-3, with TRBD2 matching 8 bases. CDR3 length: 19 amino acids. The V segment lost 5 bases and the J segment 0 bases; nucleotides outside the gene matches: 16. Per the germline V gene, CDR1 is SGHVS and CDR2 is FQNEAQ. This CDR3 is CASSASLAGGFTSTDTQYF. CDR3 sequence (DNA): TGTGCCAGCAGCGCCTCCCTTGCGGGGGGATTTACTAGCACAGATACGCAGTATTTT.

This clonotype was observed a handful of times. The CDR3 loop reads CASSSASGRITDTQYF. CDR3 DNA sequence: TGTGCCAGCAGCTCCGCTAGCGGGAGGATTACAGATACGCAGTATTTT. The gene calls are TRBV7-3 and TRBJ2-3, with TRBD2 identical over 11 bases. Per the germline V gene, CDR1 is SGHTA and CDR2 is FQGTGA. The CDR3 sequence is 16 residues long. V lost 4 bases and J lost 3; bases outside the gene matches: 6. The full variable domain, rest sourced from reference TRBV7-3 and TRBJ2-3, is GAGVSQTPSNKVTEKGKYVELRCDPISGHTALYWYRQSLGQGPEFLIYFQGTGAADDSGLPNDRFFAVRPEGSVSTLKIQRTERGDSAVYLCASSSASGRITDTQYFGPGTRLTVL.

The genes are TRBV4-3 and TRBJ2-7, with D possibly being TRBD2 (5 bases). Germline values: CDR1 LGHNA, CDR2 YSLEER. The CDR3 consists of 14 residues. The ends were cut back, 1 base at V and 7 bases at J, with 14 bases in the middle. In nucleotides, the CDR3 is TGCGCCAGCAGCCAAGGTCGAGGGCGCAATGAGCAGTACTTC. It encodes CASSQGRGRNEQYF.